Listed below are T cell receptor beta chains from one sample, sequenced in a study of T cell repertoires in cytomegalovirus infection. TCRdb re-derived calls from the reads in MiXCR, one entry per CDR3 protein. The sample contains approximately 120,000 distinct CDR3 sequences, over 25% of which appear only once. These receptors have no known antigen. Sample: CD8+ T cells from cultured PBMCs, taken from culture after CMV antigen stimulation. The source of these receptors is a human donor in good health (CMV status not recorded). Some clones in this sample may be carry-over from other donors' samples. Each CDR3 is given with its conserved first and last residue. D genes are given only for firm matches. Clone size is given for some rows only: seen once, a few or many times, or a class if the clone is expanded.

v_call	d_call	clone_size	cdr3_length	j_call	cdr3_aa	cdr3_nt
TRBV20-1	-	-	11	TRBJ2-6	CSANGANVLTF	TGCAGTGCTAATGGGGCCAACGTCCTGACTTTC
TRBV11-2	-	-	15	TRBJ2-7	CASSHWTVSSYEQYF	TGTGCCAGCAGCCACTGGACAGTGAGCTCCTACGAGCAGTACTTC
TRBV7-9	TRBD1	many	16	TRBJ1-2	CASSLGDRAQNYGYTF	TGTGCCAGCAGCTTGGGAGACAGGGCCCAGAACTATGGCTACACCTTC
TRBV7-6	TRBD2	few	14	TRBJ2-1	CASSPGTMYNEQFF	TGTGCCAGCAGCCCCGGGACTATGTACAATGAGCAGTTCTTC
TRBV11-1	-	few	17	TRBJ2-3	CASSSADEGWSTDTQYF	TGTGCCAGCAGCTCAGCGGACGAGGGATGGAGCACAGATACGCAGTATTTT
TRBV2	-	-	10	TRBJ2-1	CASLQIRQFF	TGTGCCAGCCTGCAGATTCGGCAGTTCTTC
TRBV11-2	-	few	14	TRBJ2-3	CASSLAGYKDTQYF	TGTGCCAGCAGCTTAGCGGGGTATAAAGATACGCAGTATTTT
TRBV12-3/TRBV12-4	-	-	12	TRBJ1-4	CASSWTDEKLFF	TGTGCCAGCAGTTGGACGGATGAAAAACTGTTTTTT
TRBV7-9	-	-	12	TRBJ2-7	CASSLGSREQYF	TGTGCCAGCAGCTTGGGCAGTCGCGAGCAGTACTTC
TRBV6-2/TRBV6-3	-	few	12	TRBJ1-2	CASSYQGSGYTF	TGTGCCAGCAGTTACCAGGGTAGTGGCTACACCTTC
TRBV19	TRBD1	few	17	TRBJ2-7	CASSMTYRDRGYYEQYF	TGTGCCAGTAGTATGACCTACCGGGACAGGGGGTACTACGAGCAGTACTTC
TRBV4-2	-	-	15	TRBJ2-7	CASSQTPGRGHEQYF	TGTGCCAGCAGCCAAACCCCCGGGAGAGGCCACGAGCAGTACTTC
TRBV6-5	-	-	13	TRBJ1-2	CASSYGVNYGYTF	TGTGCCAGCAGTTACGGAGTTAACTATGGCTACACCTTC
TRBV6-5	-	-	15	TRBJ2-3	CASSLVGGPRDTQYF	TGTGCCAGCTCCTTGGTCGGGGGGCCCAGAGATACGCAGTATTTT
TRBV4-3	TRBD1	-	15	TRBJ1-6	CASSQGQGIRSPLHF	TGCGCCAGCAGCCAGGGACAGGGGATACGTTCACCCCTCCACTTT
TRBV4-2	-	-	17	TRBJ1-5	CASSQVYTQYSNQPQHF	TGTGCCAGCAGCCAAGTATACACTCAATATAGCAATCAGCCCCAGCATTTT
TRBV27	-	few	14	TRBJ2-7	CASRSGFGPYEQYF	TGTGCCAGCAGATCAGGGTTTGGCCCCTACGAGCAGTACTTC
TRBV4-1	-	few	14	TRBJ2-3	CASSQEARTDTQYF	TGCGCCAGCAGCCAAGAGGCACGCACAGATACGCAGTATTTT
TRBV7-6	TRBD1	once	16	TRBJ1-4	CASSTQDRVANEKLFF	TGTGCCAGCAGCACCCAGGACAGGGTAGCTAATGAAAAACTGTTTTTT
TRBV4-1	TRBD1	few	13	TRBJ2-7	CASSPRQGHEQYF	TGCGCCAGCAGCCCAAGACAGGGCCACGAGCAGTACTTC
TRBV24-1	-	-	13	TRBJ1-1	CATSDLSNTEAFF	TGTGCCACCAGTGATTTGTCGAACACTGAAGCTTTCTTT
TRBV7-7	-	few	15	TRBJ1-3	CASSLAANSGNTIYF	TGTGCTAGCAGCTTAGCTGCGAACTCTGGAAACACCATATATTTT
TRBV18	TRBD1	-	15	TRBJ1-1	CASSPRDRMNTEAFF	TGTGCCAGCTCACCACGGGACAGGATGAACACTGAAGCTTTCTTT
TRBV19	TRBD2	-	15	TRBJ2-1	CASRTSGGPYNEQFF	TGTGCCAGTAGAACTAGCGGGGGGCCATACAATGAGCAGTTCTTC
TRBV6-6	TRBD2	-	15	TRBJ2-3	CASSWGGRGTDTQYF	TGTGCCAGCAGCTGGGGAGGGCGGGGGACAGATACGCAGTATTTT
TRBV7-6	TRBD1	-	16	TRBJ1-1	CASSLRTGGQDTEAFF	TGTGCCAGCAGCTTACGGACAGGGGGCCAGGACACTGAAGCTTTCTTT
TRBV6-1	-	few	13	TRBJ2-4	CASSVLVKNIQYF	TGTGCCAGCAGCGTACTAGTCAAAAACATTCAGTACTTC
TRBV5-5	-	-	17	TRBJ1-2	CASSLEVGTDFYYGYTF	TGTGCCAGCAGCTTGGAAGTGGGGACTGACTTCTATTATGGCTACACCTTC
TRBV9	-	-	15	TRBJ2-1	CASSVAGGLGGAEFF	TGTGCCAGCAGCGTAGCCGGCGGCCTTGGCGGGGCCGAGTTCTTC
TRBV27	-	once	14	TRBJ2-7	CASSLVWGADEQYF	TGTGCCAGCAGTTTGGTTTGGGGGGCGGACGAGCAGTACTTC
TRBV6-5	-	many	13	TRBJ1-5	CASSRWAGQPQHF	TGTGCCAGCAGCCGATGGGCGGGACAGCCCCAGCATTTT